These 9 T cell receptor beta chains were all obtained from the same sample, sequenced in a study of T cells after yellow fever vaccination. TCRdb called the 5' RACE reads again in MiXCR, with one record for every CDR3 protein. The data show 500,000 to 650,000 distinct CDR3 sequences, around an eighth seen once. The sample in question was PBMCs, obtained on the day of the yellow fever booster vaccination. The receptor set was obtained from a man aged 25-40 years who received the YFV17D yellow fever vaccine.

This clonotype was seen more than once but under ten times. J is TRBJ2-6 and V is TRBV6-2 or TRBV6-3; the D is unclear. V was shortened by 1 base and J by 4 bases, with 2 bases between the two germline ends. Germline V gene sequence: CDR1 MNHEY, CDR2 SVGEGT. The CDR3 has 13 residues. In nucleotides, the CDR3 is TGTGCCAGCAGTTACTTGGGGGCCAACGTCCTGACTTTC. Translating it yields CASSYLGANVLTF.

The chain combines TRBV10-3 with TRBJ2-1; unclear D gene. CDR3 length: 13 residues. Germline-derived CDR1 and CDR2 are ENHRY and SYGVKD. The V end was cut by 3 bases, the J end by 5 bases, with 8 bases between. The CDR3 DNA follows: TGTGCCATCAGTGAATATACGGACAATGAGCAGTTCTTC. Its translation is CAISEYTDNEQFF.

This clonotype was counted between two and nine times. The J gene is TRBJ2-7, the V gene TRBV11-2; 12 positions agree with TRBD2. CDR3 length: 16 amino acids. V gave up 4 bases and J gave up 2 bases; unmatched junction bases: 6. CDR1 SGHAT and CDR2 FQNNGV come from the germline V gene. The CDR3 here is CASSSPRLAGAYEQYF. CDR3 DNA sequence: TGTGCCAGCAGCTCCCCCCGACTAGCGGGAGCCTACGAGCAGTACTTC.

The V gene is TRBV19, the J gene TRBJ2-7, with D possibly TRBD1 on 6 matching bases. Per germline, CDR1 LNHDA and CDR2 SQIVND (reference sequence). V shed 4 bases and J shed 1 base, with 14 bases lying between them. This CDR3 region has 15 residues. This CDR3 is CASSNTGTYSYEQYF. DNA for the CDR3: TGTGCCAGTAGTAATACAGGGACATATTCCTACGAGCAGTACTTC.

This clonotype has a handful of counts. V is TRBV20-1 and J is TRBJ2-7, with D perhaps being TRBD1 or TRBD2 (5 bases each). Germline V gene sequence: CDR1 DFQATT, CDR2 SNEGSKA (reference sequence). The CDR3 extends over 15 amino acids. V was shortened by 6 bases and J by 4 bases, with 22 bases between the two germline ends. In DNA, the CDR3 is TGCAGTGCCCCCCTTGTAGGGGAGATAGGTTACGAGCAGTACTTC. This codes for CSAPLVGEIGYEQYF.

This clonotype came up a few times. The CDR3, as DNA: TGCAGTGCCCTGCTGGCTGCGAACACCGGGGAGCTGTTTTTT. This sequence encodes CSALLAANTGELFF. V usage is TRBV20-1 and J usage is TRBJ2-2; D ambiguous. Germline V CDR1 and CDR2: DFQATT, SNEGSKA (reference sequence). V was pared by 6 bases and J by 0 bases, with 11 bases between. CDR3 length equals 14 residues.

The table lists this clonotype with a few counts. The chain employs TRBV7-9 and TRBJ2-7; 10 bases agree with TRBD2. CDR3 length: 14 amino acids. J gave up 3 bases and V 4 bases, and 3 bases lay outside the gene matches. Germline V lookup: CDR1 SEHNR, CDR2 FQNEAQ (reference sequence). This CDR3 is CASSSQRGGYEQYF. CDR3 nucleotides: TGTGCCAGCAGCTCCCAGCGGGGGGGCTACGAGCAGTACTTC.

The CDR3 here is CASSLDSFRDTQYF. CDR3 coding DNA: TGTGCCAGCAGCTTAGACTCCTTTAGGGATACGCAGTATTTT. V is TRBV7-2 and J is TRBJ2-3; D gene uncertain. V dropped 1 base and J dropped 6 bases, with 11 bases sitting between them. Germline CDR1 SGHTA, CDR2 FQGNSA. CDR3 length equals 14 residues.

This clonotype came up a few times. The genes are TRBV5-5 and TRBJ2-7, with 7 bases that match TRBD2. Germline V gene lookup returns CDR1 SGHKS and CDR2 YYEKEE (reference sequence). With 3 bases clipped from V and 6 bases from J, the junction kept 15 bases outside the gene matches. This CDR3 has 16 amino acids. Here the CDR3 reads CASSSGNGHRGVEQYF. The CDR3 DNA reads as TGTGCCAGCAGCTCGGGGAACGGACACCGGGGGGTCGAGCAGTACTTC.